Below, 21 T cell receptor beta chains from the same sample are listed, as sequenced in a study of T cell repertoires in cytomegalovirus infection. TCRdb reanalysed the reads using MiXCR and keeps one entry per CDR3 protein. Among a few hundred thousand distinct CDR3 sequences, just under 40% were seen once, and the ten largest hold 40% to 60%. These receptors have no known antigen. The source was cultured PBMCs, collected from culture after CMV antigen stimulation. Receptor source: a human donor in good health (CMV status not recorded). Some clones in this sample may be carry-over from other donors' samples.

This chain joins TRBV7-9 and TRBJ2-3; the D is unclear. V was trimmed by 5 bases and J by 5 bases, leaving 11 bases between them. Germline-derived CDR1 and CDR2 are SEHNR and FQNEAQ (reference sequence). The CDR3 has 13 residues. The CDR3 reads CASSPPDGDTQYF. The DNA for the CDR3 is TGTGCCAGCAGCCCCCCCGACGGAGATACGCAGTATTTT.

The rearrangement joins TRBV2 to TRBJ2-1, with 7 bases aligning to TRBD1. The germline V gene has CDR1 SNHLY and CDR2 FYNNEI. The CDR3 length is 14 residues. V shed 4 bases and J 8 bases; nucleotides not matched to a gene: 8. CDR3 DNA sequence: TGTGCCAGCAGTGGACAGGGATTGGGGTATGAGCAGTTCTTC. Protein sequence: CASSGQGLGYEQFF. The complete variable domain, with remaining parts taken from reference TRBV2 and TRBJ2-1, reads EPEVTQTPSHQVTQMGQEVILRCVPISNHLYFYWYRQILGQKVEFLVSFYNNEISEKSEIFDDQFSVERPDGSNFTLKIRSTKLEDSAMYFCASSGQGLGYEQFFGPGTRLTVL.

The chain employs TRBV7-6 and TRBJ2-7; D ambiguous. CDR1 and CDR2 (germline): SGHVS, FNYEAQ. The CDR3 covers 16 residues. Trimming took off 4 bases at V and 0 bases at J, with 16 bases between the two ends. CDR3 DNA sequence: TGTGCCAGCAGCTCCCCCCCCGGGTCCTACTCCTACGAGCAGTACTTC. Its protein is CASSSPPGSYSYEQYF.

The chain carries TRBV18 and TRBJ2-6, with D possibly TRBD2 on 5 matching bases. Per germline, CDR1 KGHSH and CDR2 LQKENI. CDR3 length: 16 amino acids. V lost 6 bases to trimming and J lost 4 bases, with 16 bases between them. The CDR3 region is CASSLRGASGANVLTF. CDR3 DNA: TGTGCCAGCTCTCTACGGGGTGCATCAGGGGCCAACGTCCTGACTTTC.

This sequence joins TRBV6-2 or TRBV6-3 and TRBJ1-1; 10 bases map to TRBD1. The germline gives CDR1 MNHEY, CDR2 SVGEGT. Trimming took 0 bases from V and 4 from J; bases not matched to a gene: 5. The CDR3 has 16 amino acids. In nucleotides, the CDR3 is TGTGCCAGCAGTTACTCGGTGGGACAGGGGAGCACTGAAGCTTTCTTT. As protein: CASSYSVGQGSTEAFF.

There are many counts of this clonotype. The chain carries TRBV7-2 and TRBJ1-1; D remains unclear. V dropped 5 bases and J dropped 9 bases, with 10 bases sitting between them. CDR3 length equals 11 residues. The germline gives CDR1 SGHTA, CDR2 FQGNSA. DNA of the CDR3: TGTGCCAGCAGCGGTGCACAGAAAGCTTTCTTT. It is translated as CASSGAQKAFF. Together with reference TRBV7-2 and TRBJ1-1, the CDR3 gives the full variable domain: GAGVSQSPSNKVTEKGKDVELRCDPISGHTALYWYRQSLGQGLEFLIYFQGNSAPDKSGLPSDRFSAERTGGSVSTLTIQRTQQEDSAVYLCASSGAQKAFFGQGTRLTVV.

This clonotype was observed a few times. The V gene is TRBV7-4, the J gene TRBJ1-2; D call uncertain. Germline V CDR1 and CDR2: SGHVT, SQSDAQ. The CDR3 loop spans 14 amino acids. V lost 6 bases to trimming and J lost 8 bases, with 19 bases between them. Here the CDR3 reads CASSSTAYCGGYTF. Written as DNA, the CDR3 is TGTGCCAGCAGTTCCACCGCCTATTGCGGCGGCTACACCTTC.

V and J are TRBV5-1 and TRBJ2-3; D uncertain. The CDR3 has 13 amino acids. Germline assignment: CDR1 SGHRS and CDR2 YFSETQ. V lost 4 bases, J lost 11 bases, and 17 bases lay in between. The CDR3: CASSPRVAFLQYF. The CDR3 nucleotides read TGCGCCAGCAGCCCCCGGGTGGCATTCCTGCAGTATTTT. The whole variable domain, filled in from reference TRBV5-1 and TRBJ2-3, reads KAGVTQTPRYLIKTRGQQVTLSCSPISGHRSVSWYQQTPGQGLQFLFEYFSETQRNKGNFPGRFSGRQFSNSRSEMNVSTLELGDSALYLCASSPRVAFLQYFGPGTRLTVL.

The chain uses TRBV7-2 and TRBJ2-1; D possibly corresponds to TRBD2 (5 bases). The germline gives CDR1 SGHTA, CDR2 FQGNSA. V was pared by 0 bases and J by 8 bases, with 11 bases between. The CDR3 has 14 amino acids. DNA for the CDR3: TGTGCCAGCAGCTTAGCGGGAATGGGAGATGAGCAGTTCTTC. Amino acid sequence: CASSLAGMGDEQFF.

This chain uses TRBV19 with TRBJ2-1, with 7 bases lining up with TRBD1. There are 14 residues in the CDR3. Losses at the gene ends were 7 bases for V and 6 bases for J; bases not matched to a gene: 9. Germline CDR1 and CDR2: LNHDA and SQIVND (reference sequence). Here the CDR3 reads CASTRGGSGNEQFF. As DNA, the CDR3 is TGTGCCAGTACTAGAGGGGGCTCTGGCAATGAGCAGTTCTTC.

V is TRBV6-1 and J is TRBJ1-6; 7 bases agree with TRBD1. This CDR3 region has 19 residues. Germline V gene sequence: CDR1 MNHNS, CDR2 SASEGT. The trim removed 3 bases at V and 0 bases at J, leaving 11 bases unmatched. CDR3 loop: CASSERDRRSSSYNSPLHF. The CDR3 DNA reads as TGTGCCAGCAGTGAGAGGGACAGACGATCGAGCTCCTATAATTCACCCCTCCACTTT.

DNA of the CDR3: TGTGCCAGCAGCTTAAGAGGGCAGAGGAGCGGCTACGAGCAGTACTTC. It is translated as CASSLRGQRSGYEQYF. The chain combines TRBV11-2 with TRBJ2-7, with D perhaps matching TRBD2 (5 bases). This CDR3 has 16 residues. CDR1 SGHAT and CDR2 FQNNGV come from the germline V gene. Deletions cut 2 bases from V and 3 bases from J, with 17 bases between.

The CDR3 region is CASSLLGLDNEQYF. CDR3 nucleotide sequence: TGTGCCAGCAGTTTATTGGGACTAGATAACGAGCAGTACTTC. The chain joins TRBV27 to TRBJ2-7, with 8 positions matching TRBD2. The CDR3 contains 14 residues. Trimming took 1 base from V and 5 from J; bases not matched to a gene: 4. Germline CDR1 MNHEY, CDR2 SMNVEV (reference sequence).

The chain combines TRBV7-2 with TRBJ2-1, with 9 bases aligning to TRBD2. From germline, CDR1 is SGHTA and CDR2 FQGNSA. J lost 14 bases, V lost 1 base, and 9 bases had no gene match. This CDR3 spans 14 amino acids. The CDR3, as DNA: TGTGCCAGCAGCTTAGGGGCGGGGGGGCGTCCGGAGTTCTTC. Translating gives CASSLGAGGRPEFF.

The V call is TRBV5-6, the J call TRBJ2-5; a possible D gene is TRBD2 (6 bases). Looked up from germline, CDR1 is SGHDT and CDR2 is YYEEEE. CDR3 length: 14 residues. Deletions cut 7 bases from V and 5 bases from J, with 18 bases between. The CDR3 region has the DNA TGTGCCAGCCGCCCCCTCGGGAGCGGCGAGACCCAGTACTTC. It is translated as CASRPLGSGETQYF.

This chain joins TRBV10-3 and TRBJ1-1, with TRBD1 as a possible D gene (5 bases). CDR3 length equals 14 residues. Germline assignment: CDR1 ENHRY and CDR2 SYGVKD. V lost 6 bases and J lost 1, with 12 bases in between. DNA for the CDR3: TGTGCCATCAGGAGAACGGGGGGGAACACTGAAGCTTTCTTT. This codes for CAIRRTGGNTEAFF.

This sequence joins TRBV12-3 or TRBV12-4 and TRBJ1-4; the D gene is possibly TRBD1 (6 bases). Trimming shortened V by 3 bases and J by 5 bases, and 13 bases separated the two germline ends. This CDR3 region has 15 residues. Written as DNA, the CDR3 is TGTGCCAGCAGTTTGGAAGGACAGAAAAATGAAAAACTGTTTTTT. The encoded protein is CASSLEGQKNEKLFF.

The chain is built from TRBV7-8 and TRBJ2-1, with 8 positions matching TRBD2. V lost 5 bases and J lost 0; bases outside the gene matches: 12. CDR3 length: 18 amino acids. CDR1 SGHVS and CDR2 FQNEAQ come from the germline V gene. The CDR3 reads CASSPGGQGGSSYNEQFF. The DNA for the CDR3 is TGTGCCAGCAGCCCGGGGGGGCAGGGTGGGAGCTCCTACAATGAGCAGTTCTTC.

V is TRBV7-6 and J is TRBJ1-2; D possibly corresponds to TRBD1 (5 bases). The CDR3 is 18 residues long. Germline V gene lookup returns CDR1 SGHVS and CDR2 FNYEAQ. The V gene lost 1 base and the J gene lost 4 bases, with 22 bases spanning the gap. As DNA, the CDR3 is TGTGCCAGCAGCTTAGGAGGGGCGCCTCAGACGGCCAGCTATGGCTACACCTTC. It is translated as CASSLGGAPQTASYGYTF.

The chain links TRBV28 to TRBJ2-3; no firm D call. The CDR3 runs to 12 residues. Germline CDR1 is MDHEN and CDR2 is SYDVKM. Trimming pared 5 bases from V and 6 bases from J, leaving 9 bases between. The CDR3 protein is CASSQKRDTQYF. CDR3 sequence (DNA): TGTGCCAGCAGTCAAAAGCGTGATACGCAGTATTTT.

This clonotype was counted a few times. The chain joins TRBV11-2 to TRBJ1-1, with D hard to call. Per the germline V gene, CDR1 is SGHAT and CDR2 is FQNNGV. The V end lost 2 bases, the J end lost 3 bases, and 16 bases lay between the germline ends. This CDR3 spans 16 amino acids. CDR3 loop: CASSLPHPLGDTEAFF. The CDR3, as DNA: TGTGCCAGCAGCTTACCTCACCCCCTTGGGGACACTGAAGCTTTCTTT.